These T cell receptor beta chains were read from a single sample in a study of human T cells and chemical hapten exposure. Each CDR3 protein is one row after TCRdb ran MiXCR on the RACE reads. The sample holds 300,000 to 350,000 distinct CDR3 sequences, 5.5% to 8% seen once. The sample here was whole blood, taken in connection with sensitization to the hapten diphenylcyclopropenone (DPC). The receptor source for this set is a woman aged 18-30 years with alopecia areata. Some clones in this sample may be carry-over from other donors' samples. Both conserved end residues are trimmed from each CDR3. The order of the fields is V gene, D gene, clone size, J gene, CDR3 protein. A D gene is named only where the DNA matches it firmly. Part of the rows lack a size; the others show once, few, many or a class for expanded clones.

TRBV28	TRBD2	.	TRBJ2-1	ASSLGALSGGPEGQF
TRBV6-1	TRBD1	few	TRBJ2-4	ASSAYRGQAKNIQY
TRBV4-3	TRBD1	many	TRBJ1-2	ASSQELQGAGGYT
TRBV29-1	.	.	TRBJ2-7	SVGWGLLSYEQY
TRBV3-1	.	few	TRBJ2-7	ASRGLREQY
TRBV12-3/TRBV12-4	.	few	TRBJ1-5	ASASSSFRNQPQH
TRBV20-1	.	few	TRBJ1-1	SARDGGGPGTEAF
TRBV7-9	.	many	TRBJ2-3	ASSLRGDRTDTQY
TRBV6-1	.	many	TRBJ2-2	ASSDDPPNTGELF
TRBV4-3	.	.	TRBJ2-3	ASSQDLVGQGLGDTQY
TRBV4-3	.	.	TRBJ1-5	ASSQELPGPGQPQH
TRBV20-1	.	.	TRBJ2-2	SARGQAMNTAELF
TRBV5-5	.	many	TRBJ1-4	ASSLRASEKLF
TRBV20-1	.	.	TRBJ2-1	SARDPRGSGEQF
TRBV3-1	TRBD1	many	TRBJ1-1	ASSPAGQPNTEAF
TRBV6-2/TRBV6-3	TRBD1	.	TRBJ1-1	ASRGDSPIGTEAF
TRBV20-1	TRBD1	few	TRBJ2-2	SAGAWDRENTGELF
TRBV7-9	.	many	TRBJ2-7	ASSLEGSKYEQY
TRBV27	.	.	TRBJ2-7	ASSLGQGGSYEQY